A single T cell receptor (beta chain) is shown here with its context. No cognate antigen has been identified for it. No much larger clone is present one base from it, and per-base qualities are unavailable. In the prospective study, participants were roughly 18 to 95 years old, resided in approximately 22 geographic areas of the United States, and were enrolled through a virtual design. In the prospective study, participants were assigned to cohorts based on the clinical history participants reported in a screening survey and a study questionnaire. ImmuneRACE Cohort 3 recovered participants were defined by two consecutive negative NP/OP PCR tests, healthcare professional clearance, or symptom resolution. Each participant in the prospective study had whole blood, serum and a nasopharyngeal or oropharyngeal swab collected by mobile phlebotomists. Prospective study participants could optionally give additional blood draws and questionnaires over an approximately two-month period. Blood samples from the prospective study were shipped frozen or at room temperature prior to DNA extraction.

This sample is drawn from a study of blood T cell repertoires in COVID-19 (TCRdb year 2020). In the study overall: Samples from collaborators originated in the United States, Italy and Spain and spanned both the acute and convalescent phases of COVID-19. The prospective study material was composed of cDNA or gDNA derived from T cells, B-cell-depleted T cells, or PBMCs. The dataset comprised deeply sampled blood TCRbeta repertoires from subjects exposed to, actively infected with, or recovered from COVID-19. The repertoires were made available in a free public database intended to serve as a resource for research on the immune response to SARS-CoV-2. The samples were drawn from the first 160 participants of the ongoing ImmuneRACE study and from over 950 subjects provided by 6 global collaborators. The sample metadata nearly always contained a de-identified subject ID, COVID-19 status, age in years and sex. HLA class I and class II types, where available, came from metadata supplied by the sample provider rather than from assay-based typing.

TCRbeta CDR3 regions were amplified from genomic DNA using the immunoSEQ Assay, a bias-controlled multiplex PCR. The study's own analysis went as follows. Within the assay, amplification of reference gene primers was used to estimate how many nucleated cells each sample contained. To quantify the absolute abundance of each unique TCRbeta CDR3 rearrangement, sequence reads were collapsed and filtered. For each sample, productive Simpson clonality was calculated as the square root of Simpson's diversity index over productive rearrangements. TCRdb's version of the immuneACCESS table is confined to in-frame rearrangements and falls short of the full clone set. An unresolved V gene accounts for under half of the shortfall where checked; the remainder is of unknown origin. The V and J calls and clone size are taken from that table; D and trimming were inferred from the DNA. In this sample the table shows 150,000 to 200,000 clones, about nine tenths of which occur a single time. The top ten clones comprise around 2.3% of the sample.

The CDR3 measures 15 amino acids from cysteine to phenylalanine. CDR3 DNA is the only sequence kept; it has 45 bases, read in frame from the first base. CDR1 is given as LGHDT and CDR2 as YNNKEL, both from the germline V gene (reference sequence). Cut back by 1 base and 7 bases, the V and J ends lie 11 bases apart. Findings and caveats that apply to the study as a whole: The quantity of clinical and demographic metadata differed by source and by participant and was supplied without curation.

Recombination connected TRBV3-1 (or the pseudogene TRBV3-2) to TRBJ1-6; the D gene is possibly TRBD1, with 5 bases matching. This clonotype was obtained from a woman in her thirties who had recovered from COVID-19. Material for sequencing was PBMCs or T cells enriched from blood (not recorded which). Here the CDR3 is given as CASSQVQGRNSPLHF. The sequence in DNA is TGTGCCAGCAGCCAAGTCCAGGGAAGAAATTCACCCCTCCACTTT.